The clone carrying this TCR beta chain occurred a few times. Its antigen is undetermined. These data originate in a study of beta chain features in type 1 diabetes. Study-wide findings and caveats: Within patients, naive, central memory and Treg TCRB repertoires seemed more similar than within healthy donors. Individuals with type 1 diabetes displayed fewer insertions and more deletions at VDJ junctions.

Sequencing targeted expressed TCRB transcripts, as all isolated RNA had been reverse transcribed. Data came from immunoSEQ multiplex PCR; TCRdb stores just in-frame clones and leaves some out. The sample consists of about 400,000 clones, 10% to 15% of them appearing once. CDR3 length: 15 amino acids. The germline gives CDR1 LGHNA, CDR2 YSLEER. The ends were cut back, 0 bases at V and 2 bases at J, with 8 bases in the middle. Populations isolated by sorting all had purity greater than 95%. The sequenced sample was naive CD4+ T cells from blood. The receptor was isolated from a man between 18 and 29 years old in good health. The chain combines TRBV4-3 with TRBJ1-5; D not resolved. CDR3 bases: TGCGCCAGCAGCCAAGATGCGACTCGCAATCAGCCCCAGCATTTT. Its protein product is CASSQDATRNQPQHF.